Listed here are 29 T cell receptor beta chains from one sample, sequenced in a study of shared clonotypes between healthy human individuals. This table comes from immunoSEQ multiplex PCR, and its TCRdb copy is limited to in-frame clones, with some not included. The data contain 470,000 or so clones, more than 75% of them singletons. Source material: PBMCs. The receptors shown here come from a middle-aged woman in good health. Some clones in this sample may be carry-over from other donors' samples.

Of note for this clone: The same CDR3 arises from other DNA sequences in this sample as well. The chain carries TRBV28 and TRBJ1-2; D is uncertain. Germline-derived CDR1 and CDR2 are MDHEN and SYDVKM. Trimming shortened V by 3 bases and J by 1 base, and 3 bases separated the two germline ends. The CDR3 sequence is 12 residues long. In DNA form, the CDR3 reads TGTGCCAGCAGTTTGGGTAACTATGGCTACACCTTC. Its protein is CASSLGNYGYTF.

The rearrangement uses TRBV5-4 and TRBJ1-2; the D is unclear. Germline V lookup: CDR1 SGHNT, CDR2 YYREEE (reference sequence). V lost 3 bases and J lost 5, with 17 bases in between. CDR3 length equals 15 residues. The CDR3 nucleotides are TGTGCCAGCAGCTCGGGTGCAGGTAGCGGTTATGGCTACACCTTC. Protein: CASSSGAGSGYGYTF.

The chain uses TRBV4-1 and TRBJ1-6; D not resolved. Trimming removed 4 bases at V and 7 bases at J, with 11 bases between. Per germline, CDR1 MGHRA and CDR2 YSYEKL. The CDR3 sequence is 14 residues long. In DNA form, the CDR3 reads TGCGCCAGCAGCCTCCTGGCGGGGAATTCACCCCTCCACTTT. Translation: CASSLLAGNSPLHF.

V gene TRBV7-8 combines with J gene TRBJ2-2; 9 positions agree with TRBD1. The CDR3 has 15 amino acids. In germline, CDR1 is SGHVS, CDR2 FQNEAQ. J gave up 5 bases and V 5 bases, and 6 bases lay outside the gene matches. The CDR3: CASSNGTGRTGELFF. CDR3 nucleotide sequence: TGTGCCAGCAGCAACGGGACAGGGAGAACCGGGGAGCTGTTTTTT. Based on the CDR3 plus reference TRBV7-8 and TRBJ2-2, the full variable domain is GAGVSQSPRYKVAKRGQDVALRCDPISGHVSLFWYQQALGQGPEFLTYFQNEAQLDKSGLPSDRFFAERPEGSVSTLKIQRTQQEDSAVYLCASSNGTGRTGELFFGEGSRLTVL.

The J gene is TRBJ2-7, the V gene TRBV6-5; 7 positions match TRBD1. The V gene end was trimmed by 3 bases and the J gene end by 0 bases; junction bases not matched to a gene: 5. This CDR3 has 15 amino acids. Looked up from germline, CDR1 is MNHEY and CDR2 is SVGAGI. This chain's CDR3 is CASSYVRDSSYEQYF. The CDR3 DNA is TGTGCCAGCAGTTATGTCCGGGACAGCTCCTACGAGCAGTACTTC.

The chain has TRBV5-1 and TRBJ2-2, with 10 positions matching TRBD2. The V and J ends lost 0 bases and 4 bases, in that order; junction bases with no gene match: 3. CDR3 length equals 16 residues. Per the germline V gene, CDR1 is SGHRS and CDR2 is YFSETQ. The CDR3 protein is CASSLVASGSTGELFF. The CDR3 DNA reads as TGCGCCAGCAGCTTGGTGGCTAGCGGGAGCACCGGGGAGCTGTTTTTT.

On this clone itself: The same CDR3 is also encoded by other DNA sequences in this sample. The chain is built from TRBV7-2 and TRBJ2-2; D remains ambiguous. The CDR3 contains 13 residues. Germline V gene lookup returns CDR1 SGHTA and CDR2 FQGNSA. V dropped 2 bases and J dropped 6 bases, with 7 bases sitting between them. The CDR3 reads CASSLLGAGELFF. The CDR3 bases are TGTGCCAGCAGCTTACTAGGCGCCGGGGAGCTGTTTTTT.

The genes are TRBV28 and TRBJ2-3; D might be TRBD2 (6 bases). V was pared by 6 bases and J by 0 bases, with 16 bases between. The CDR3 spans 16 residues. CDR1 is MDHEN, CDR2 SYDVKM, per germline. The CDR3 reads CASSPGSGASTDTQYF. CDR3 nucleotide sequence: TGTGCCAGCAGCCCAGGTAGCGGAGCTAGCACAGATACGCAGTATTTT.

The chain joins TRBV6-1 to TRBJ1-2; TRBD1 matches 7 bases. Germline loops: CDR1 MNHNS, CDR2 SASEGT. J gave up 3 bases and V 4 bases, and 8 bases lay outside the gene matches. CDR3 size: 15 residues. The CDR3 loop is CASSASGQLYYGYTF. CDR3 in DNA: TGTGCCAGCAGTGCGTCGGGACAGTTATACTATGGCTACACCTTC.

This rearrangement joins TRBV4-3 to TRBJ2-1; 9 bases agree with TRBD2. The V and J ends lost 0 bases and 8 bases, in that order; junction bases with no gene match: 14. Germline CDR1 reads LGHNA; CDR2 reads YSLEER. The CDR3 totals 18 residues. The CDR3 region has the DNA TGCGCCAGCAGCCAAGATACAGCCCGGGGACTAGCTTGGTATGAGCAGTTCTTC. It codes for CASSQDTARGLAWYEQFF.

The chain links TRBV4-1 to TRBJ2-2; 13 bases agree with TRBD2. The V gene end was trimmed by 2 bases and the J gene end by 5 bases; junction bases not matched to a gene: 8. CDR3 length: 18 amino acids. Germline loops: CDR1 MGHRA, CDR2 YSYEKL. The CDR3 reads CASSQKSGLAGVTGELFF. The CDR3 nucleotides are TGCGCCAGCAGCCAAAAAAGCGGACTAGCGGGAGTTACCGGGGAGCTGTTTTTT.

The J gene is TRBJ2-1, the V gene TRBV7-2; 9 bases are shared with TRBD1. After removal of 0 bases from V and 4 bases from J, the junction contained 1 base not matched to a gene. The CDR3 covers 15 residues. Germline CDR1 and CDR2: SGHTA and FQGNSA. CDR3 in amino acids: CASSLAGQGYNEQFF. CDR3 DNA sequence: TGTGCCAGCAGCTTAGCGGGACAGGGTTACAATGAGCAGTTCTTC.

The chain links TRBV10-1 to TRBJ2-3, with D perhaps TRBD2 (5 bases). The germline CDR1 and CDR2 sequences are WNHNN and SYGVQD (reference sequence). CDR3 length equals 13 residues. V was cut by 3 bases and J by 3 bases, with 7 bases left in between. The CDR3 loop reads CASSDQRTDTQYF. DNA of the CDR3: TGCGCCAGCAGTGATCAGCGGACAGATACGCAGTATTTT.

The chain couples TRBV5-4 to TRBJ2-5, with D tentatively TRBD1 or TRBD2 (5 bases each). V shed 4 bases and J shed 2 bases, with 9 bases lying between them. The CDR3 sequence is 13 residues long. Germline V lookup: CDR1 SGHNT, CDR2 YYREEE (reference sequence). The CDR3 region is CASSPGAQETQYF. The CDR3 nucleotides read TGTGCCAGCAGCCCCGGGGCTCAAGAGACCCAGTACTTC.

The chain is built from TRBV16 and TRBJ1-2, with 8 bases fitting TRBD1. Germline V lookup: CDR1 KGHSY, CDR2 FQNENV. J gave up 2 bases and V 1 base, and 6 bases lay outside the gene matches. The CDR3 is made up of 16 amino acids. The CDR3 nucleotides read TGTGCCAGCAGCCAATTTGTTGGACAGGGAAACTATGGCTACACCTTC. It specifies CASSQFVGQGNYGYTF.

V and J are TRBV4-1 and TRBJ2-6; maybe TRBD2 (5 bases). Germline-derived CDR1 and CDR2 are MGHRA and YSYEKL. V was pared by 0 bases and J by 0 bases, with 21 bases between. The CDR3 extends over 21 amino acids. CDR3 in amino acids: CASSQDWRSVAGLSGANVLTF. The CDR3, as DNA: TGCGCCAGCAGCCAAGATTGGCGTTCCGTTGCGGGTCTCTCTGGGGCCAACGTCCTGACTTTC.

The chain carries TRBV5-4 and TRBJ1-2, with a weak D call TRBD1 (6 bases). Germline-derived CDR1 and CDR2 are SGHNT and YYREEE (reference sequence). V shed 10 bases and J shed 6 bases, with 19 bases lying between them. CDR3 length equals 13 residues. In DNA, the CDR3 is TGTGCCGGCACATATGGGGGCTGGGATGGCTACACCTTC. It translates to CAGTYGGWDGYTF. The full variable domain, its missing parts supplied by reference TRBV5-4 and TRBJ1-2, is ETGVTQSPTHLIKTRGQQVTLRCSSQSGHNTVSWYQQALGQGPQFIFQYYREEENGRGNFPPRFSGLQFPNYSSELNVNALELDDSALYLCAGTYGGWDGYTFGSGTRLTVV.

The chain couples TRBV5-4 to TRBJ2-5; 7 bases fit TRBD1. V shed 2 bases and J 7 bases; nucleotides not matched to a gene: 8. This CDR3 spans 14 amino acids. Germline CDR1 reads SGHNT; CDR2 reads YYREEE (reference sequence). The CDR3 loop reads CASSLTDSGGTQYF. The CDR3 bases are TGTGCCAGCAGCTTAACTGACTCAGGGGGGACCCAGTACTTC.

The chain has TRBV6-1 and TRBJ1-5; tentatively, D is TRBD1 (5 bases). Looked up from germline, CDR1 is MNHNS and CDR2 is SASEGT. There are 15 residues in the CDR3. Trimming took 6 bases from V and 4 from J, leaving 16 bases between them. The DNA for the CDR3 is TGTGCCAGCAGGGGGACCGCCGACCCAAATCAGCCCCAGCATTTT. As protein: CASRGTADPNQPQHF.

The chain links TRBV11-2 to TRBJ2-1, with D possibly being TRBD1 or TRBD2 (5 bases each). Between the trimmed V and J ends, which lost 1 base and 1 base, there was a span of 11 bases. CDR1 and CDR2 from the germline V gene are SGHAT and FQNNGV. The CDR3 extends over 16 amino acids. CDR3 region: CASSLGGAGSYNEQFF. The CDR3 nucleotides read TGTGCCAGCAGCTTAGGAGGGGCCGGGTCCTACAATGAGCAGTTCTTC.

As for this clone: The same CDR3 arises from other DNA sequences in this sample as well. CDR3 sequence reads: CASSPRTANTEAFF. In DNA form, the CDR3 reads TGTGCCAGCTCACCTAGGACAGCTAACACTGAAGCTTTCTTT. The chain joins TRBV18 to TRBJ1-1, with D maybe TRBD1 (6 bases). V was shortened by 3 bases and J by 2 bases, with 10 bases between the two germline ends. CDR1 is KGHSH and CDR2 is LQKENI in the germline V gene. The CDR3 has 14 amino acids.

This chain connects TRBV7-9 to TRBJ2-1; 10 bases agree with TRBD2. CDR1 and CDR2 from the germline V gene are SEHNR and FQNEAQ (reference sequence). This CDR3 is built from 17 residues. The J segment lost 6 bases and the V segment lost 6 bases, leaving 14 bases of the junction unmatched. The DNA for the CDR3 is TGTGCCAGCAGTTCTACCGGGACTAGCGCCAGGGGCAATGAGCAGTTCTTC. This gives the protein CASSSTGTSARGNEQFF. Combining the CDR3 with reference TRBV7-9 and TRBJ2-1 gives the whole variable domain DTGVSQNPRHKITKRGQNVTFRCDPISEHNRLYWYRQTLGQGPEFLTYFQNEAQLEKSRLLSDRFSAERPKGSFSTLEIQRTEQGDSAMYLCASSSTGTSARGNEQFFGPGTRLTVL.

A note on this clone: Other nucleotide sequences from this sample produce the same CDR3. This chain connects TRBV19 to TRBJ1-4, with D maybe TRBD1 (5 bases). The length of the CDR3 is 14 residues. Germline V gene data show CDR1 as LNHDA and CDR2 as SQIVND (reference sequence). Trimming took off 4 bases at V and 3 bases at J, with 9 bases between the two ends. CDR3 nucleotide sequence: TGTGCCAGTAGTAGGACGGGACCTAATGAAAAACTGTTTTTT. Its translation: CASSRTGPNEKLFF.

This clone was counted a single time. This chain links TRBV30 with TRBJ2-7; D may be TRBD1 or TRBD2 (5 bases each). In germline, CDR1 is GTSNPN, CDR2 SVGIG (reference sequence). The CDR3 runs to 19 residues. Deletions cut 2 bases from V and 9 bases from J, with 35 bases between. The CDR3 region is CAWSFAESYSGTKEGVQYF. The CDR3 DNA reads TGTGCCTGGAGTTTTGCCGAGTCCTATTCCGGGACCAAGGAAGGTGTGCAGTACTTC.

This sequence joins TRBV7-8 and TRBJ2-7; perhaps D is TRBD1 or TRBD2 (5 bases each). The CDR3 totals 15 residues. The germline V gene encodes CDR1 SGHVS and CDR2 FQNEAQ. Trimming took 3 bases from V and 4 from J, leaving 16 bases between them. The CDR3: CASSFRPGRTYEQYF. The CDR3 DNA is TGTGCCAGCAGCTTTCGGCCGGGACGGACGTACGAGCAGTACTTC.

This clone was recorded once. The rearrangement uses TRBV28 and TRBJ2-7; D is undetermined. Trimming took off 5 bases at V and 11 bases at J, with 16 bases between the two ends. In germline, CDR1 is MDHEN, CDR2 SYDVKM. The CDR3 contains 12 residues. CDR3 residues: CASSTGPQQEYF. The CDR3 DNA sequence: TGTGCCAGCAGTACGGGTCCCCAGCAGGAGTACTTC.

The chain recombines TRBV14 with TRBJ2-7, with D unresolved. This CDR3 contains 12 residues. V lost 5 bases, J lost 4 bases, and 9 bases lay in between. Germline lookup yields CDR1 SGHDN and CDR2 FVKESK. The CDR3 nucleotides are TGTGCCAGCAGCACAGTGGATTACGAGCAGTACTTC. It codes for CASSTVDYEQYF.

This chain joins TRBV19 and TRBJ1-2, with D hard to call. The CDR3 extends over 10 amino acids. V was shortened by 8 bases and J by 4 bases, with 5 bases between the two germline ends. The germline V gene encodes CDR1 LNHDA and CDR2 SQIVND (reference sequence). In DNA form, the CDR3 reads TGTGCCAGTTTTTTCTATGGCTACACCTTC. This translates into CASFFYGYTF.

V usage is TRBV19 and J usage is TRBJ2-5; D not certain. V was clipped by 4 bases and J by 1 base, with 10 bases between them. Germline assignment: CDR1 LNHDA and CDR2 SQIVND (reference sequence). This CDR3 comprises 14 residues. CDR3 loop: CASSTQETQETQYF. DNA of the CDR3: TGTGCCAGTAGTACCCAGGAGACCCAAGAGACCCAGTACTTC.